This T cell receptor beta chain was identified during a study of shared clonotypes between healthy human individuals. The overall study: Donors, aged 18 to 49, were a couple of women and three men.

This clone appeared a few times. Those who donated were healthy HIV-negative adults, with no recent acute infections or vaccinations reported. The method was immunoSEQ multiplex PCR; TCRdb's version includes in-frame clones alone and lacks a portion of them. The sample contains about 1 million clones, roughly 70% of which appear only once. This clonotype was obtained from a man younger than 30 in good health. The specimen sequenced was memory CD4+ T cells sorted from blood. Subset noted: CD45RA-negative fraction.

CDR3 region: CASSEVWGLNYNEQFF. The CDR3 DNA is TGTGCCAGCAGTGAAGTTTGGGGCTTGAACTACAATGAGCAGTTCTTC. This chain uses TRBV6-1 with TRBJ2-1; possibly TRBD1 for D (5 bases). V lost 1 base to trimming and J lost 3 bases, with 13 bases between them. The length of the CDR3 is 16 residues. CDR1 is MNHNS, CDR2 SASEGT, per germline.